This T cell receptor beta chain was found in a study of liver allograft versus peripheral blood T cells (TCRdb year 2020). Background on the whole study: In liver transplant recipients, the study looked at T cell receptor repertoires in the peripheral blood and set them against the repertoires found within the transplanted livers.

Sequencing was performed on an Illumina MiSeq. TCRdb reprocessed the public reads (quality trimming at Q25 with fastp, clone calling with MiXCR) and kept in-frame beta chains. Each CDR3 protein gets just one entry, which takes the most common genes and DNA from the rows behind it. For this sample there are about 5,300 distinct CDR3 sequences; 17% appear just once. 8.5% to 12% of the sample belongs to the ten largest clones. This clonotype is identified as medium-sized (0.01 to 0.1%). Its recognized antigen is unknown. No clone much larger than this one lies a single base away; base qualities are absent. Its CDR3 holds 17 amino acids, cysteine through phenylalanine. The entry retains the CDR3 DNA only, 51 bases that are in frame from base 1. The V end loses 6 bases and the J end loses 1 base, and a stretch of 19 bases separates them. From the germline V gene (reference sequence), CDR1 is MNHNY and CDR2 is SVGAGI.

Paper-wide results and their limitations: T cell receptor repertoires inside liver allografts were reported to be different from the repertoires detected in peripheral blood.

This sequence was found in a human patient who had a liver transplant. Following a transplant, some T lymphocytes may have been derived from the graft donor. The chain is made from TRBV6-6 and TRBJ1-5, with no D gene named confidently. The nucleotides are TGTGCCAGCAGCCGACTCCGGGCCCGAGACAGCAATCAGCCCCAGCATTTT. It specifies CASSRLRARDSNQPQHF.